This is a list of T cell receptor beta chains from one sample in a study of blood T cell repertoires in COVID-19. Assay: immunoSEQ multiplex PCR; the TCRdb copy retains only in-frame clones and omits some. There are around 250,000 clones in the sample; about nine tenths occur only once, and 6.2% lies in the top ten. The sample was peripheral blood. The receptors shown here come from a man aged 55 to 70 with acute or convalescent COVID-19. Each CDR3 is given with its conserved first and last residue. The D gene is left open where the match is weak. Where a row states a size, it is once, few, many or the class of an expanded clone; other rows omit it.

clone size,V gene,D gene,J gene,CDR3 DNA,CDR3 protein
NA,TRBV30,NA,TRBJ1-5,TGTGCCTGGAGTGTACCCCGGGACACCTATCAGCCCCAGCATTTT,CAWSVPRDTYQPQHF
NA,TRBV7-2,TRBD1,TRBJ1-5,TGTGCCAGCAGCCAAGAGGGTACAGGGGGAGATAATCAGCCCCAGCATTTT,CASSQEGTGGDNQPQHF
NA,TRBV5-1,NA,TRBJ2-2,TGCGCCAGCAGCTTGAGGCTAGGTACTCGCGCCGGGGAGCTGTTTTTT,CASSLRLGTRAGELFF
NA,TRBV5-1,TRBD2,TRBJ2-2,TGCGCCAGCAGCCTTGGACTAGCGGGGAACACCGGGGAGCTGTTTTTT,CASSLGLAGNTGELFF
NA,TRBV6-5,NA,TRBJ2-3,TGTGCCAGCAGTTTTTTACAGGGCTCAGATACGCAGTATTTT,CASSFLQGSDTQYF
NA,TRBV7-2,NA,TRBJ2-3,TGTGCCAGCAGCTTAACGGGAGCGGGCTCTTTCACAGATACGCAGTATTTT,CASSLTGAGSFTDTQYF
NA,TRBV25-1,TRBD1,TRBJ1-1,TGTGCCAGCAGTGGCTACAGGGGCGAGGGATCTGAAGCTTTCTTT,CASSGYRGEGSEAFF
NA,TRBV27,TRBD1,TRBJ1-1,TGTGCCAGCAGTTTCGTCCCAGGGACAGGGGGCCTGAACACTGAAGCTTTCTTT,CASSFVPGTGGLNTEAFF
NA,TRBV6-5,NA,TRBJ1-5,TGTGCCAGTACACAGGGAAGCCTGATGTATCAGCCCCAGCATTTT,CASTQGSLMYQPQHF
NA,TRBV27,NA,TRBJ1-2,TGTGCCAGCAGTCCCCGGGCCTCGACAGTTTATGGCTACACCTTC,CASSPRASTVYGYTF
NA,TRBV5-6,NA,TRBJ2-5,TGTGCCAGCAGCCCCCCCGGGGTCCTACAAGAGACCCAGTACTTC,CASSPPGVLQETQYF
NA,TRBV28,NA,TRBJ1-5,TGTGCCAGCAGTTTACCGCAGGGCGGTGAGAATCAGCCCCAGCATTTT,CASSLPQGGENQPQHF
NA,TRBV24-1,TRBD1,TRBJ1-1,TGTGCCACTTCACCTGGACAGGGGTCAATGAACACTGAAGCTTTCTTT,CATSPGQGSMNTEAFF
NA,TRBV6-6,TRBD1,TRBJ2-2,TGTGCCAGCAGTTGGGACAGCCCCGACACCGGGGAGCTGTTTTTT,CASSWDSPDTGELFF
NA,TRBV7-3,TRBD2,TRBJ2-6,TGTGCCAGCAGCCGACTAGCGGGAGGTCCCAACGTCCTGACTTTC,CASSRLAGGPNVLTF
NA,TRBV4-3,NA,TRBJ1-1,TGCGCCAGCAGCCAGACAGAGAACACTGAAGCTTTCTTT,CASSQTENTEAFF
NA,TRBV7-2,NA,TRBJ1-4,TGTGCCAGCAGCTACACAGGCCGTGAAAAACTGTTTTTT,CASSYTGREKLFF
NA,TRBV7-3,TRBD1,TRBJ2-2,TGTGCCAGCAGCGATGAGAATTTGAGACAGGGTTCCGGGGAGCTGTTTTTT,CASSDENLRQGSGELFF
NA,TRBV5-1,NA,TRBJ2-7,TGCGCCAGCAGCCCACCCGGAGGGCCCTCGTACGAGCAGTACTTC,CASSPPGGPSYEQYF
NA,TRBV7-2,TRBD2,TRBJ2-1,TGTGCCAGCAGCTTAGGACTAGCGGGAGACTACAATGAGCAGTTCTTC,CASSLGLAGDYNEQFF
NA,TRBV10-3,NA,TRBJ2-7,TGTGCCATCAGTGAACGGGGCTACGAGCAGTACTTC,CAISERGYEQYF
NA,TRBV18,TRBD1,TRBJ2-1,TGTGCCAGCTCACCGGGGACAGGGGGGGAGAATGAGCAGTTCTTC,CASSPGTGGENEQFF
NA,TRBV28,TRBD1,TRBJ1-1,TGTGCCAGCAGTCCTTACAGGGGAGGGAACACTGAAGCTTTCTTT,CASSPYRGGNTEAFF
NA,TRBV5-1,NA,TRBJ2-1,TGCGCCAGCAGCTTTTCCAGCTCCTACAATGAGCAGTTCTTC,CASSFSSSYNEQFF
NA,TRBV5-1,TRBD2,TRBJ2-5,TGCGCCAGCAGCTTGCGGAGGGAGGGTTATCAAGAGACCCAGTACTTC,CASSLRREGYQETQYF
few,TRBV10-3,NA,TRBJ2-7,TGTGCCACCGGACCCAGGGGCAACGAGCAGTACTTC,CATGPRGNEQYF
NA,TRBV24-1,NA,TRBJ2-7,TGTGCCACCAGGAACTCCGGACAGGAGGGCGAGCAGTACTTC,CATRNSGQEGEQYF
NA,TRBV7-9,NA,TRBJ2-7,TGTGCCAGCAGCTTAGTGGCAGGCCACGAGCAGTACTTC,CASSLVAGHEQYF
NA,TRBV19,TRBD1,TRBJ2-4,TGTGCCAGTAGTCCAGGGGGCATCACCAAAAACATTCAGTACTTC,CASSPGGITKNIQYF